This T cell receptor beta chain originates from a study of shared clonotypes between healthy human individuals. Study background: Three CD4 naive, three CD4 memory, two CD8 naive and one CD8 memory plate were used per donor.

Germline V CDR1 and CDR2: SGHAT, FQNNGV. Between the trimmed V and J ends, which lost 7 bases and 4 bases, there was a span of 14 bases. There are 14 residues in the CDR3. In the original analysis: ImmunoSEQ yielded junction-only sequences lacking quality scores, so filtering differed. Data came from immunoSEQ multiplex PCR; TCRdb stores just in-frame clones and leaves some out. That table is the source of V, J and clone size, and D and trimming were worked out from the DNA. The sample shows approximately 2,300,000 clones, approximately 90% of them seen only once. The V gene is TRBV11-2, the J gene TRBJ1-3; perhaps TRBD1 as D (5 bases). Source material: naive CD4+ T cells from PBMCs. Subset indicated: CD45RA+ positively selected. The sequence was collected from a man aged 18-30 years in good health. Some clones in this sample may be carry-over from other donors' samples. DNA for the CDR3: TGTGCCAGCACCAAAGCAGGGAGCGGAAACACCATATATTTT. Translation gives CASTKAGSGNTIYF.